One and the same sample provided the 28 T cell receptor beta chains below, sequenced in a study of blood T cell repertoires in COVID-19. The table came from immunoSEQ multiplex PCR; TCRdb's copy has only in-frame clones and leaves some out. Of approximately 170,000 clones in the sample, about 81% were seen once. The sequenced sample was peripheral blood. These TCRs come from a human donor in a cohort sampled during active COVID-19.

In this sample, this clone turned up once. The V call is TRBV5-1, the J call TRBJ2-6; 8 bases map to TRBD1. Germline trimming cut 0 bases from V and 0 bases from J; bases unmatched to any gene: 2. CDR1 and CDR2 from the germline V gene are SGHRS and YFSETQ. The CDR3 sequence is 17 residues long. CDR3 sequence reads: CASSLGGQGSGANVLTF. The CDR3 bases are TGCGCCAGCAGCTTGGGTGGACAGGGCTCTGGGGCCAACGTCCTGACTTTC.

The rearrangement uses TRBV7-3 and TRBJ1-1; 7 positions match TRBD1. The V and J ends lost 5 bases and 1 base, in that order; junction bases with no gene match: 4. Germline CDR1 reads SGHTA; CDR2 reads FQGTGA. This CDR3 comprises 14 residues. The CDR3 DNA follows: TGTGCCAGCAGCGTAGACAGGGAGAACACTGAAGCTTTCTTT. Its protein product is CASSVDRENTEAFF.

The V call is TRBV10-2, the J call TRBJ2-2, with TRBD1 matching over 8 bases. V shed 6 bases, J shed 6 bases, and the junction held 9 bases outside the gene matches. CDR3 length: 15 amino acids. Germline V gene lookup returns CDR1 WSHSY and CDR2 SAAADI. The CDR3 DNA follows: TGCGCCAGCAGCTCCAGGACAGGGTCGGCCGGGGAGCTGTTTTTT. It translates to CASSSRTGSAGELFF.

V gene TRBV20-1 combines with J gene TRBJ2-1, with no clear D. This CDR3 contains 16 residues. V lost 3 bases, J lost 0 bases, and 15 bases lay in between. The germline V gene has CDR1 DFQATT and CDR2 SNEGSKA (reference sequence). The CDR3 loop is CSASDRVLSSYNEQFF. In nucleotides, the CDR3 is TGCAGTGCTAGTGATCGGGTCTTGAGCTCCTACAATGAGCAGTTCTTC.

This rearrangement joins TRBV6-1 to TRBJ2-6; 7 bases are shared with TRBD2. V shed 2 bases and J 0 bases; nucleotides not matched to a gene: 13. This CDR3 comprises 20 residues. Germline V gives CDR1 MNHNS, CDR2 SASEGT. CDR3 nucleotide sequence: TGTGCCAGCAGTGAAATGTATGGGGGGGTCCCTCTCTCTGGGGCCAACGTCCTGACTTTC. This gives the protein CASSEMYGGVPLSGANVLTF.

There are a few counts of this clone. V gene TRBV30 combines with J gene TRBJ1-3; 9 nucleotides align to TRBD1. The germline CDR1 and CDR2 sequences are GTSNPN and SVGIG (reference sequence). V lost 3 bases to trimming and J lost 0 bases; unmatched junction nucleotides: 3. This CDR3 is built from 15 residues. CDR3 in DNA: TGTGCCTGGAGCTTGGGACAGGGCTCTGGAAACACCATATATTTT. Protein: CAWSLGQGSGNTIYF.

The J gene is TRBJ2-5, the V gene TRBV6-6, with a possible D match to TRBD1 (7 bases). Germline V CDR1 and CDR2: MNHNY, SVGAGI (reference sequence). V shed 2 bases and J shed 5 bases, with 18 bases lying between them. This CDR3 is 16 amino acids long. The CDR3 DNA reads as TGTGCCAGCAGTTACGGATCAGGGGGGAATGGGGAGACCCAGTACTTC. It codes for CASSYGSGGNGETQYF.

CDR3 DNA: TGTGCCAGCAGCCTTAGACAGGGGTCCCACTCCTACAATGAGCAGTTCTTC. Protein: CASSLRQGSHSYNEQFF. The chain employs TRBV14 and TRBJ2-1, with TRBD1 matching 8 bases. J gave up 0 bases and V 4 bases, and 8 bases lay outside the gene matches. In germline, CDR1 is SGHDN, CDR2 FVKESK. There are 17 residues in the CDR3.

This rearrangement joins TRBV10-2 to TRBJ1-1; TRBD1 might be the D (5 bases). V was pared by 8 bases and J by 11 bases, with 21 bases between. The CDR3 has 13 amino acids. CDR1 is WSHSY, CDR2 SAAADI, per germline. Here the CDR3 DNA reads TGCGCCAGCTCTCTGAAGGGACTGGGGAGGGCTTTCTTT. Residues: CASSLKGLGRAFF.

This clone occurred once. The J gene is TRBJ2-1, the V gene TRBV9; TRBD2 aligns across 12 bases. CDR3 size: 17 residues. Germline V CDR1 and CDR2: SGDLS, YYNGEE. After removal of 0 bases from V and 3 bases from J, the junction contained 4 bases not matched to a gene. CDR3: CASSVGTSGGHYNEQFF. The CDR3, as DNA: TGTGCCAGCAGCGTAGGAACTAGCGGGGGGCACTACAATGAGCAGTTCTTC.

V is TRBV2 and J is TRBJ1-5, with D tentatively TRBD1 (5 bases). Germline assignment: CDR1 SNHLY and CDR2 FYNNEI. The CDR3 loop spans 15 amino acids. With 6 bases removed from V and 0 bases from J, the gap between germline ends came to 12 bases. The CDR3 nucleotides read TGTGCCAGCAGCAGCGGGGGATTTAGCAATCAGCCCCAGCATTTT. Protein product: CASSSGGFSNQPQHF. Using reference TRBV2 and TRBJ1-5 for the parts outside the CDR3, the full variable domain is EPEVTQTPSHQVTQMGQEVILRCVPISNHLYFYWYRQILGQKVEFLVSFYNNEISEKSEIFDDQFSVERPDGSNFTLKIRSTKLEDSAMYFCASSSGGFSNQPQHFGDGTRLSIL.

The rearrangement joins TRBV24-1 to TRBJ2-3; weak D call: TRBD1 (5 bases). The CDR3 runs 17 residues. The V and J ends lost 4 bases and 3 bases respectively, with 19 bases between them. Germline-derived CDR1 and CDR2 are KGHDR and SFDVKD. The CDR3 bases are TGTGCCACCAGTGACCGCGGCTTGGGCAGGGTGACAGATACGCAGTATTTT. This sequence encodes CATSDRGLGRVTDTQYF.

V is TRBV27 and J is TRBJ2-5; D is unresolved. This CDR3 spans 15 amino acids. Trimming cost V 5 bases and J 6 bases, with 19 bases left between them. The germline gives CDR1 MNHEY, CDR2 SMNVEV (reference sequence). CDR3 loop: CASSPHLLEVKTQYF. CDR3 coding DNA: TGTGCCAGCAGTCCCCACCTCCTTGAGGTGAAGACCCAGTACTTC.

This sequence joins TRBV6-6 and TRBJ1-5; D is uncertain. This CDR3 has 14 amino acids. The germline V gene has CDR1 MNHNY and CDR2 SVGAGI (reference sequence). The V and J ends lost 10 bases and 1 base respectively, with 14 bases between them. The CDR3 here is CATTVGESNQPQHF. The CDR3 DNA sequence: TGTGCCACCACAGTTGGTGAGAGCAATCAGCCCCAGCATTTT.

The rearrangement joins TRBV6-5 to TRBJ1-2; 7 nucleotides align to TRBD1. V was clipped by 5 bases and J by 6 bases; unmatched bases: 6. The CDR3 spans 13 residues. Germline V gene lookup returns CDR1 MNHEY and CDR2 SVGAGI. The CDR3 spells CASSRGGANGYTF. Here the CDR3 DNA reads TGTGCCAGCAGTAGAGGGGGCGCGAATGGCTACACCTTC.

This clone was counted a single time. CDR3 region: CATSEQRGGSNEQFF. The CDR3 DNA follows: TGTGCCACCAGTGAACAGAGGGGAGGGTCCAATGAGCAGTTCTTC. V and J are TRBV24-1 and TRBJ2-1, with TRBD2 matching over 7 bases. The germline gives CDR1 KGHDR, CDR2 SFDVKD. J lost 6 bases, V lost 4 bases, and 8 bases had no gene match. The CDR3 has 15 amino acids.

The chain links TRBV3-1 (or the pseudogene TRBV3-2) to TRBJ2-3; D possibly corresponds to TRBD2 (5 bases). CDR3 length equals 16 residues. Per the germline V gene, CDR1 is LGHDT and CDR2 is YNNKEL (reference sequence). Trimming shortened V by 0 bases and J by 2 bases, and 12 bases separated the two germline ends. CDR3 in amino acids: CASSQEDPGNTDTQYF. The CDR3 DNA is TGTGCCAGCAGCCAAGAGGACCCGGGAAACACAGATACGCAGTATTTT.

This clone was seen once. The gene calls are TRBV2 and TRBJ1-5; D remains unclear. Trimming cost V 2 bases and J 3 bases, with 8 bases left between them. Germline CDR1 and CDR2: SNHLY and FYNNEI. The CDR3 runs 14 residues. Written as DNA, the CDR3 is TGTGCCAGCAGTGAATCTTCGGTCAATCAGCCCCAGCATTTT. It yields the protein CASSESSVNQPQHF. Looking up the rest from reference TRBV2 and TRBJ1-5 gives the full variable domain: EPEVTQTPSHQVTQMGQEVILRCVPISNHLYFYWYRQILGQKVEFLVSFYNNEISEKSEIFDDQFSVERPDGSNFTLKIRSTKLEDSAMYFCASSESSVNQPQHFGDGTRLSIL.

This chain uses TRBV16 with TRBJ2-7; TRBD1 agrees at 9 bases. CDR1 is KGHSY and CDR2 is FQNENV in the germline V gene. CDR3 size: 14 residues. The trim removed 4 bases at V and 4 bases at J, leaving 5 bases unmatched. As DNA, the CDR3 is TGTGCCAGCAGCCCGCGACAGGGGGAGTACGAGCAGTACTTC. It translates to CASSPRQGEYEQYF.

The chain carries TRBV6-5 and TRBJ2-7, with 11 positions matching TRBD2. This CDR3 is built from 15 residues. J was trimmed by 2 bases and V by 6 bases; bases with no gene match: 6. CDR1 is MNHEY and CDR2 is SVGAGI in the germline V gene. The CDR3 DNA is TGTGCCAGCAGGGGGACTAGCGGCAGAGCCTACGAGCAGTACTTC. Translation: CASRGTSGRAYEQYF.

CDR3 in DNA: TGCGCCAGCAGCCAAGTTCCTCAGGGGCTCAGGGAGCTGTTTTTT. It is translated as CASSQVPQGLRELFF. The chain joins TRBV4-3 to TRBJ2-2, with D possibly being TRBD1 (6 bases). The V gene lost 1 base and the J gene lost 9 bases, with 15 bases spanning the gap. Germline values: CDR1 LGHNA, CDR2 YSLEER. CDR3 length equals 15 residues.

The V gene is TRBV4-3, the J gene TRBJ2-2, with 8 bases matching TRBD1. There are 13 residues in the CDR3. The J segment lost 10 bases and the V segment lost 4 bases, leaving 5 bases of the junction unmatched. The germline CDR1 and CDR2 sequences are LGHNA and YSLEER. CDR3 residues: CASSPDREKELFF. CDR3 in DNA: TGCGCCAGCAGCCCGGACAGGGAAAAGGAGCTGTTTTTT.

This sequence joins TRBV24-1 and TRBJ2-7, with a possible D match to TRBD1 (6 bases). Trimming pared 3 bases from V and 4 bases from J, leaving 15 bases between. There are 15 residues in the CDR3. Germline V gene data show CDR1 as KGHDR and CDR2 as SFDVKD. CDR3 sequence (DNA): TGTGCCACCAGTGATCCACAGGGACCCTGGTACGAGCAGTACTTC. Encoded protein: CATSDPQGPWYEQYF.

This chain uses TRBV9 with TRBJ1-1, with 7 bases identical to TRBD1. The CDR3 runs to 15 residues. Germline trimming cut 3 bases from V and 6 bases from J; bases unmatched to any gene: 11. Per germline, CDR1 SGDLS and CDR2 YYNGEE. CDR3 sequence (DNA): TGTGCCAGCAGCGCTTCCGGGACAGTGGGCGCTGAAGCTTTCTTT. Protein sequence: CASSASGTVGAEAFF.

This sequence joins TRBV6-2 or TRBV6-3 and TRBJ1-1; 9 nucleotides align to TRBD1. J lost 7 bases, V lost 2 bases, and 2 bases had no gene match. The V gene's germline CDR1 is MNHEY and CDR2 SVGEGT. CDR3 length equals 13 residues. The CDR3 nucleotides read TGTGCCAGCAGTTACATGGGACAGGGTGAAGCTTTCTTT. Protein product: CASSYMGQGEAFF.

The V call is TRBV2, the J call TRBJ2-1; unclear D gene. Germline CDR1 and CDR2: SNHLY and FYNNEI. This CDR3 contains 12 residues. V lost 2 bases, J lost 12 bases, and 11 bases lay in between. CDR3 protein: CASSEWSSGQFF. The CDR3 nucleotides read TGTGCCAGCAGTGAATGGTCCTCCGGGCAGTTCTTC.

This clone was seen a few times. V usage is TRBV2 and J usage is TRBJ2-2; D perhaps matches TRBD1 (6 bases). Germline-derived CDR1 and CDR2 are SNHLY and FYNNEI. The CDR3 covers 15 residues. Trimming took off 7 bases at V and 5 bases at J, with 17 bases between the two ends. CDR3 sequence: CASMEQGAWTGELFF. In DNA, the CDR3 is TGTGCCAGCATGGAACAGGGAGCCTGGACCGGGGAGCTGTTTTTT.

The chain employs TRBV18 and TRBJ2-5, with 7 bases aligning to TRBD2. After removal of 5 bases from V and 1 base from J, the junction contained 13 bases not matched to a gene. This CDR3 comprises 17 residues. Germline CDR1 KGHSH, CDR2 LQKENI. The CDR3 coding sequence is TGTGCCAGCTCATCACGTCCCGGGGGGTTACTCCAAGAGACCCAGTACTTC. As protein: CASSSRPGGLLQETQYF. The full variable domain, completed using reference TRBV18 and TRBJ2-5, is NAGVMQNPRHLVRRRGQEARLRCSPMKGHSHVYWYRQLPEEGLKFMVYLQKENIIDESGMPKERFSAEFPKEGPSILRIQQVVRGDSAAYFCASSSRPGGLLQETQYFGPGTRLLVL.